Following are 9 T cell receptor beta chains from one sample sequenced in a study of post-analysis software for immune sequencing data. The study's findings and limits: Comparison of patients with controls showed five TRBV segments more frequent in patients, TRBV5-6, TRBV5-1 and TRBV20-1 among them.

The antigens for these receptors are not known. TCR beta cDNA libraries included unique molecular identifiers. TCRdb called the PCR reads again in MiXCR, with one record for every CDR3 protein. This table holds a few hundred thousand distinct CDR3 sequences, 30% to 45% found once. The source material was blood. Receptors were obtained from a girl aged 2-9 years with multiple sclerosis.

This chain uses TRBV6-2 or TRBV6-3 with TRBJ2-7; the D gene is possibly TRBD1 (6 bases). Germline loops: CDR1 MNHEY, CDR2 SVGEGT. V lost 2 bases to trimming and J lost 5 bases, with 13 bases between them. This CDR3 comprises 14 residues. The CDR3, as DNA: TGTGCCAGCAGTTACGCAAATGACAGGAACGAGCAGTACTTC. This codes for CASSYANDRNEQYF.

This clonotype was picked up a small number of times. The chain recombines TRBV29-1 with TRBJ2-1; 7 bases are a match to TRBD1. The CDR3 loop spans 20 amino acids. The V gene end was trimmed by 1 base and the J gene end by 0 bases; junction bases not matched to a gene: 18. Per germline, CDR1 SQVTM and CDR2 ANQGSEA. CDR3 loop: CSVEGQTGTAAWSSYNEQFF. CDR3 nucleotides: TGCAGCGTTGAAGGGCAAACCGGGACAGCCGCTTGGAGCTCCTACAATGAGCAGTTCTTC.

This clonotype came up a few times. The CDR3 bases are TGTGCCAGCAGCTTAGACTTTGGCAGGTACTCCTACGAGCAGTACTTC. As protein: CASSLDFGRYSYEQYF. This chain joins TRBV7-8 and TRBJ2-7; unclear D gene. Germline V CDR1 and CDR2: SGHVS, FQNEAQ. The CDR3 sequence is 16 residues long. The germline V and J ends were trimmed by 1 base and 0 bases, with 13 bases remaining between them. Full variable domain (missing parts from reference TRBV7-8 and TRBJ2-7): GAGVSQSPRYKVAKRGQDVALRCDPISGHVSLFWYQQALGQGPEFLTYFQNEAQLDKSGLPSDRFFAERPEGSVSTLKIQRTQQEDSAVYLCASSLDFGRYSYEQYFGPGTRLTVT.

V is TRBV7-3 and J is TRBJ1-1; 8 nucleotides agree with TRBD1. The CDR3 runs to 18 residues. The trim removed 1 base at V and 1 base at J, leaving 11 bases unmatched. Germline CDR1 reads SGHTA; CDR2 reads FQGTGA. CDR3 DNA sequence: TGTGCCAGCAGCTTAAGCAGGGGACAGGAGGTTTGGAACACTGAAGCTTTCTTT. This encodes CASSLSRGQEVWNTEAFF.

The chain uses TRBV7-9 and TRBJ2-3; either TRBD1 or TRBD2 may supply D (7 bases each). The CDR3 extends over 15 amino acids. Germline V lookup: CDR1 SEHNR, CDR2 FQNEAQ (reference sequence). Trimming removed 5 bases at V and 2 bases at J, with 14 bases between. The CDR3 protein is CASSGAGQLTDTQYF. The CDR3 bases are TGTGCCAGCAGCGGAGCGGGACAGCTCACAGATACGCAGTATTTT.

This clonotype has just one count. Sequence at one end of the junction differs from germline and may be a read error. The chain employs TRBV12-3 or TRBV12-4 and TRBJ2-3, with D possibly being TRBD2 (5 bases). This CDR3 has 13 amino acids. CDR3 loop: CASSLAGVDMQYF. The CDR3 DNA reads TGTGCCAGCAGTTTGGCCGGGGTAGATATGCAGTATTTT.

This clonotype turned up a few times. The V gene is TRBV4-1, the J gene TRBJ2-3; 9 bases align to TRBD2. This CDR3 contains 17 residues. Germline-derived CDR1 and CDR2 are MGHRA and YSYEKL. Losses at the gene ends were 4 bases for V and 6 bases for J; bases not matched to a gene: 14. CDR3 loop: CASSPIPGTSQRDTQYF. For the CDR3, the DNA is TGCGCCAGCAGCCCTATTCCCGGGACTAGCCAGAGGGATACGCAGTATTTT.

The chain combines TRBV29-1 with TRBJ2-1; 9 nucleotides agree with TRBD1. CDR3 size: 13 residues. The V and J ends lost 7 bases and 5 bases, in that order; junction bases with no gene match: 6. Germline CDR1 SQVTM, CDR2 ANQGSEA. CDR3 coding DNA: TGCAGCGGCAACCGGGACAGGGACAATGAGCAGTTCTTC. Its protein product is CSGNRDRDNEQFF.

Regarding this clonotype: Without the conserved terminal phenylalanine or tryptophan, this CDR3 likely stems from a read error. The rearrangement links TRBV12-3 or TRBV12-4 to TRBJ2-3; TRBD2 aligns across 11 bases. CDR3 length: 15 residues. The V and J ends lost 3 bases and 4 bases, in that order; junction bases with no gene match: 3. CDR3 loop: CASSFLAGGADTQYS. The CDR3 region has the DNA TGTGCCAGCAGTTTTCTAGCGGGGGGCGCAGATACGCAGTATTCT.